The T cell receptor beta chain under discussion was sequenced for a study of tumor T cells in aggressive B-cell lymphoma. The germline CDR1 and CDR2 sequences are MNHEY and SVGAGI. Trimming took 7 bases from V and 8 from J; bases not matched to a gene: 11. The CDR3 has 14 residues. This table comes from immunoSEQ multiplex PCR, and its TCRdb copy is limited to in-frame clones, with some not included. The profile shows a few thousand clones, 92% of them singletons. The receptor's source is an adult with diffuse large B cell lymphoma. The rearrangement uses TRBV6-5 and TRBJ1-2; 9 nucleotides agree with TRBD1. Sequencing was performed on tumor tissue. CDR3 sequence reads: CASTSPGQGLGYTF. Written as DNA, the CDR3 is TGTGCCAGCACCTCTCCGGGACAGGGATTAGGCTACACCTTC.